One sample yielded the 6 T cell receptor beta chains listed below, sequenced in a study of blood T cell repertoires in COVID-19. Repertoires were generated with immunoSEQ multiplex PCR, while TCRdb's copy carries only in-frame clones and drops some. Of about 380,000 clones in the sample, around 87% were seen once. Sequences were obtained from PBMCs or T cells enriched from blood (not recorded which). These receptors were obtained from a man under 40 who had recovered from COVID-19.

This clone was found many times. The chain uses TRBV12-3 or TRBV12-4 and TRBJ1-6, with D perhaps matching TRBD1 (5 bases). This CDR3 has 13 residues. V lost 5 bases and J 7 bases, leaving 9 bases between the germline ends. CDR3 DNA sequence: TGTGCCAGCAGTCCCCGACAGAATTCACCCCTCCACTTT. Translated: CASSPRQNSPLHF.

This chain links TRBV27 with TRBJ2-7; 8 nucleotides align to TRBD2. Germline CDR1 reads MNHEY; CDR2 reads SMNVEV (reference sequence). The CDR3 spans 15 residues. Trimming cost V 7 bases and J 4 bases; bases outside gene matches: 12. CDR3 in DNA: TGTGCCAGCACCCAGTATCCGGTAGCGGGATACGAGCAGTACTTC. It yields the protein CASTQYPVAGYEQYF.

This chain links TRBV3-1 (or the pseudogene TRBV3-2) with TRBJ1-2; no definite D call. The ends were cut back, 2 bases at V and 1 base at J, with 5 bases in the middle. The CDR3 consists of 13 residues. CDR1 LGHDT and CDR2 YNNKEL come from the germline V gene (reference sequence). Here the CDR3 DNA reads TGTGCCAGCAGCCAACACAGTAACTATGGCTACACCTTC. Translation: CASSQHSNYGYTF.

The chain uses TRBV9 and TRBJ2-5, with 15 positions matching TRBD2. CDR1 and CDR2 (germline): SGDLS, YYNGEE. This CDR3 contains 17 residues. The junction had 7 bases not matched to a gene; V was cut back by 5 bases and J by 2 bases. CDR3 in DNA: TGTGCCAGCAGTGAAGGACTAGCGGGGGGGCCTCAAGAGACCCAGTACTTC. It encodes CASSEGLAGGPQETQYF.

In its sample, this clone was seen once. The V and J genes are TRBV19 and TRBJ1-6, with unresolved D. Trimming pared 2 bases from V and 7 bases from J, leaving 18 bases between. The germline gives CDR1 LNHDA, CDR2 SQIVND (reference sequence). The CDR3 runs 17 residues. The CDR3 DNA follows: TGTGCCAGTAGTATAAGTTCCCCCAGTTTCAGGAATTCACCCCTCCACTTT. The encoded protein is CASSISSPSFRNSPLHF.

The V and J genes are TRBV7-9 and TRBJ2-3; D might be TRBD2 (6 bases). This CDR3 is built from 16 residues. From germline, CDR1 is SEHNR and CDR2 FQNEAQ (reference sequence). V was pared by 5 bases and J by 3 bases, with 18 bases between. The CDR3 loop is CASSLLGGGVTDTQYF. CDR3 nucleotide sequence: TGTGCCAGCAGCCTCTTAGGTGGCGGGGTTACAGATACGCAGTATTTT.